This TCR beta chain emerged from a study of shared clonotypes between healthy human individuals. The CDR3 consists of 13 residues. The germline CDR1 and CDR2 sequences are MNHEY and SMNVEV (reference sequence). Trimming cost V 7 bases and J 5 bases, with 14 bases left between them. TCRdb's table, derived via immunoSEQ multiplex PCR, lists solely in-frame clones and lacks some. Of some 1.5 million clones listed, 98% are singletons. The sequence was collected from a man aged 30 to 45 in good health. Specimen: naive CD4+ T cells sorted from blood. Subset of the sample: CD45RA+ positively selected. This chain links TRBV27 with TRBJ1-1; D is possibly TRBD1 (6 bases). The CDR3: CASKSRGHTEAFF. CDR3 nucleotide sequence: TGTGCCAGCAAATCTCGGGGACATACTGAAGCTTTCTTT.